This TCR beta chain was recovered during a study of control samples from healthy donors and cancer patients. Trimming pared 3 bases from V and 8 bases from J, leaving 10 bases between. The CDR3 covers 11 residues. The germline V gene encodes CDR1 SQVTM and CDR2 ANQGSEA. Data came from immunoSEQ multiplex PCR; TCRdb stores just in-frame clones and leaves some out. This table holds about 80,000 clones, less than 90% found once. The genes are TRBV29-1 and TRBJ1-2; D is perhaps TRBD1 (6 bases). This receptor was obtained from an older woman in good health. Material for sequencing was blood. CDR3 residues: CSVDQGRGYTF. The DNA for the CDR3 is TGCAGCGTTGACCAGGGGAGGGGCTACACCTTC.